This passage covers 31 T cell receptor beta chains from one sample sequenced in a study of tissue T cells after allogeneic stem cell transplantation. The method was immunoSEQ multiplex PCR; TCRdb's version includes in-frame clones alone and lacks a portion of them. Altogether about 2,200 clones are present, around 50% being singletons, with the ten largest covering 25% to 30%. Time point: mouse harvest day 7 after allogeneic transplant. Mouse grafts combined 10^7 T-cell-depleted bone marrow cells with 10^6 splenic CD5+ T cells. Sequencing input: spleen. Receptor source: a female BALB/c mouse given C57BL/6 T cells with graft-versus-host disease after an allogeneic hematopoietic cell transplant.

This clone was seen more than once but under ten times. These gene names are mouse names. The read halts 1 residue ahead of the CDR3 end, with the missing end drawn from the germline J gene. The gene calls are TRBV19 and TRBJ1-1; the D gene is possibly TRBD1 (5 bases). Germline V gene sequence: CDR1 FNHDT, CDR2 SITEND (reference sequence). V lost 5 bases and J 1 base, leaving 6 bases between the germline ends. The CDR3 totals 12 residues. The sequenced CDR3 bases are TGTGCCAGCAGGCAGGGGAACACAGAAGTCTTC. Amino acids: CASRQGNTEVF. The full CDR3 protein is CASRQGNTEVFF.

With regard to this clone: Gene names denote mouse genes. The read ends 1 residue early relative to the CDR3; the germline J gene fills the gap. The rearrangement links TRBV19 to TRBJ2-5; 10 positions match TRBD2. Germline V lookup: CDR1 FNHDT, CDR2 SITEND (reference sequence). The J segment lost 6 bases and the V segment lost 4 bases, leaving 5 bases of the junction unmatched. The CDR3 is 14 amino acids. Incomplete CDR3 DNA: TGTGCCAGCAGTTCCGGGACTGGGGTGGACACCCAGTAC. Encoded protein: CASSSGTGVDTQY. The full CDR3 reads CASSSGTGVDTQYF.

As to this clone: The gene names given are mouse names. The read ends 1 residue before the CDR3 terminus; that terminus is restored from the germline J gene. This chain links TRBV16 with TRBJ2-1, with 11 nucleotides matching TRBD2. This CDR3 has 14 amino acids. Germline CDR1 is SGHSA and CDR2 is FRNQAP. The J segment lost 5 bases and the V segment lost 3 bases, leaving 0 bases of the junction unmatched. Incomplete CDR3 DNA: TGTGCAAGCAGCTTGACTGGGGGGGATGCTGAGCAGTTC. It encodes CASSLTGGDAEQF. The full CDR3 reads CASSLTGGDAEQFF. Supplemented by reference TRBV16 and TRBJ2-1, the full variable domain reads NAGVIQTPRHKVTGKGQEATLWCEPISGHSAVFWYRQTIVQGLEFLTYFRNQAPIDDSGMPKERFSAQMPNQSHSTLKIQSTQPQDSAVYLCASSLTGGDAEQFFGPGTRLTVL.

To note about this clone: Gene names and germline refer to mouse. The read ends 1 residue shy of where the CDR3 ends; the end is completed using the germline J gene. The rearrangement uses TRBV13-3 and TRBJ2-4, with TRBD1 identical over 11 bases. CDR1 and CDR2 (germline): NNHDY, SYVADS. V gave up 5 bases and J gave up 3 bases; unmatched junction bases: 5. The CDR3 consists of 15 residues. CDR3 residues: CASRGQGARQNTLYF. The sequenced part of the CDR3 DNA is TGTGCCAGCAGAGGACAGGGGGCGCGGCAAAACACCTTGTAC.

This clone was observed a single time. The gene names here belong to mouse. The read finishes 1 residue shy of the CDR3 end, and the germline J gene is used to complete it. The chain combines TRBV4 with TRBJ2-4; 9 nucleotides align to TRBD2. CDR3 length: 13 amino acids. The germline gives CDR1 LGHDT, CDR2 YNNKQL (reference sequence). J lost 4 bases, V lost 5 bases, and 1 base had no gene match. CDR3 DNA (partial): TGTGCCAGCAGCCTGGGGGGGAAAAACACCTTGTAC. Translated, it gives CASSLGGKNTLY. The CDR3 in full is CASSLGGKNTLYF.

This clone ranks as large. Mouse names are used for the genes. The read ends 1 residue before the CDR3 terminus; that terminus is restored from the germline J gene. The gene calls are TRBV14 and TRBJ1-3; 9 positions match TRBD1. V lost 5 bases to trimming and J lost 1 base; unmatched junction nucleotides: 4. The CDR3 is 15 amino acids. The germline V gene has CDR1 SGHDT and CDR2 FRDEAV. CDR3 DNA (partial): TGTGCCAGCAGGGTGGGGACAGGGTCTGGAAATACGCTCTAT. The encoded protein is CASRVGTGSGNTLY. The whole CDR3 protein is CASRVGTGSGNTLYF.

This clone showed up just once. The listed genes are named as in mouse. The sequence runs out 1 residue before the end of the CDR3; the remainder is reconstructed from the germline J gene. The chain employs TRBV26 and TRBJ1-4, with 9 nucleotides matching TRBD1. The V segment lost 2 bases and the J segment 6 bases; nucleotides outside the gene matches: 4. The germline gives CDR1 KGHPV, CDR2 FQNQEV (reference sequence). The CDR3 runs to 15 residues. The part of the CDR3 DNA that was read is TGTGCCAGCAGTCTGGAGGGACAGGGACACGAAAGATTATTT. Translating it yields CASSLEGQGHERLF. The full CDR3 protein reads CASSLEGQGHERLFF.

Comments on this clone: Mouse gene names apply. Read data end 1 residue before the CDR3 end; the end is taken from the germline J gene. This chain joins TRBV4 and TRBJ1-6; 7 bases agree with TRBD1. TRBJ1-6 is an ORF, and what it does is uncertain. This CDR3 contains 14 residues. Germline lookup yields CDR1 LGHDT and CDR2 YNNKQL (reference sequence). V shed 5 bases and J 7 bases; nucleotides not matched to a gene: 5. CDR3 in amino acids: CASSRQGRNSPLYF. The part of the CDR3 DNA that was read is TGTGCCAGCAGCCGACAGGGCCGGAATTCGCCCCTCTAC.

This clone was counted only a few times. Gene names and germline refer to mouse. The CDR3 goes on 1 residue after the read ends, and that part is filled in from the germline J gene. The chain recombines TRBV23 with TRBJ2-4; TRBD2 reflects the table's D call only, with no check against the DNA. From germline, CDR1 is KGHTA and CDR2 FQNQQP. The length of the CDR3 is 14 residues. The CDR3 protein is CSSSQSGGEFTLYF. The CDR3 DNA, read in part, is TGCTCCAGCAGTCAATCTGGGGGGGAATTCACCTTGTAC.

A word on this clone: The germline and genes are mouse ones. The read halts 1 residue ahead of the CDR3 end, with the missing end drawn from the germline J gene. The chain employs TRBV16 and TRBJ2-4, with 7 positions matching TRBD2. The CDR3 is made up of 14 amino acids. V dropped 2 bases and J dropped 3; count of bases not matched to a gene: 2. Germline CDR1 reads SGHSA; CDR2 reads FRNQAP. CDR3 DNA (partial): TGTGCAAGCAGCTTACGGGGGGGGCAAAACACCTTGTAC. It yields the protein CASSLRGGQNTLY. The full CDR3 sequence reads CASSLRGGQNTLYF.

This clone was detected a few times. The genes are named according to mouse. CDR3 sequence: CASSAGQLGDTQYF. CDR3 DNA (partial): TGTGCCAGCAGTGCGGGACAGCTTGGGGACACCCAGTAC. The rearrangement links TRBV13-1 to TRBJ2-5; TRBD1 matches at 7 bases. With the read ending 1 residue before the CDR3 end, the germline J gene is used to fill in that end. Per the germline V gene, CDR1 is NSHNY and CDR2 is SYGAGN. The length of the CDR3 is 14 residues. The J segment lost 6 bases and the V segment lost 3 bases, leaving 7 bases of the junction unmatched.

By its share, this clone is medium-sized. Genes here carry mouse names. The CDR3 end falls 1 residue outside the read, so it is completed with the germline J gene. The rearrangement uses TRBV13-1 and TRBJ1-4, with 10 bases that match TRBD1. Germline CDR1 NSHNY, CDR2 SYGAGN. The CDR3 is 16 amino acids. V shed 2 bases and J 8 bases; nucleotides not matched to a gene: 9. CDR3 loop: CASSDPGTGVGERLFF. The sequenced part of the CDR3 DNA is TGTGCCAGCAGTGACCCCGGGACAGGGGTAGGGGAAAGATTATTT.

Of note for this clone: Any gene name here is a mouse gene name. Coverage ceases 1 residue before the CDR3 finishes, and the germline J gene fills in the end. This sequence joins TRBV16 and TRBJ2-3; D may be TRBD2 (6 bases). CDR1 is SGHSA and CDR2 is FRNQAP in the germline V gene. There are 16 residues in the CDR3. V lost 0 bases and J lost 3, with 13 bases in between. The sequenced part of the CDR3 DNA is TGTGCAAGCAGCTTAGATGGGGGTGGGAGGGCAGAAACGCTGTAT. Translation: CASSLDGGGRAETLY. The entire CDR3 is CASSLDGGGRAETLYF.

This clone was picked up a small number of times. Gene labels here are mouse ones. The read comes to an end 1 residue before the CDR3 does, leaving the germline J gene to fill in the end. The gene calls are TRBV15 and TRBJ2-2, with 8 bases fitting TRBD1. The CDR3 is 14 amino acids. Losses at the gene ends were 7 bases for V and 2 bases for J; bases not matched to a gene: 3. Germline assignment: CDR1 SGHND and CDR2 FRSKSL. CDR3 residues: CASIRGHNTGQLYF. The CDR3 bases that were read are TGTGCCAGCATCAGGGGGCACAACACCGGGCAGCTCTAC.

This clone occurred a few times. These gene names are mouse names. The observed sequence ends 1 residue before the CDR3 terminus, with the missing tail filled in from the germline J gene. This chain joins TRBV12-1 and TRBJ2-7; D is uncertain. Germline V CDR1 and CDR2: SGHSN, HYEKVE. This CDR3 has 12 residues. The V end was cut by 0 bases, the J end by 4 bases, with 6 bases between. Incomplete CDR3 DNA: TGTGCCAGCTCTCTCGCACATTATGAACAGTAC. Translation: CASSLAHYEQY. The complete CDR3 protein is CASSLAHYEQYF.

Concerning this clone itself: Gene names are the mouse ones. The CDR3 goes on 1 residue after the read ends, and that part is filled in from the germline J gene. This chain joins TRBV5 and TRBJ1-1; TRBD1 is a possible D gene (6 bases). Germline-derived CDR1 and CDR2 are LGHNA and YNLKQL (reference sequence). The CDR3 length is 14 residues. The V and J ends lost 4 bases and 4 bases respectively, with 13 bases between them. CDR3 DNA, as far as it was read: TGTGCCAGCAGCCCAGAGGGGGGTTCCACAGAAGTCTTC. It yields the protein CASSPEGGSTEVF. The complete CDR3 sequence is CASSPEGGSTEVFF.

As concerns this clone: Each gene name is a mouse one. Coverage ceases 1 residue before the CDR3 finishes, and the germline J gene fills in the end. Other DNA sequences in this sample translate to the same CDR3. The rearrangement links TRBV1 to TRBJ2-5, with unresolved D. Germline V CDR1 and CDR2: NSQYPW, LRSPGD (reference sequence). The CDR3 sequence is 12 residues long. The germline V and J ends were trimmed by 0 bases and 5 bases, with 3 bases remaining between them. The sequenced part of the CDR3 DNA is TGCACCTGCAGTGCAGATAGAGACACCCAGTAC. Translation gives CTCSADRDTQY. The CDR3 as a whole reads CTCSADRDTQYF. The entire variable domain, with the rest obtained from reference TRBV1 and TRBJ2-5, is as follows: VTLLEQNPRWRLVPRGQAVNLRCILKNSQYPWMSWYQQDLQKQLQWLFTLRSPGDKEVKSLPGADYLATRVTDTELRLQVANMSQGRTLYCTCSADRDTQYFGPGTRLLVL.

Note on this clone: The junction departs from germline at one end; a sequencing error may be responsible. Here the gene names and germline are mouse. The covered CDR3 bases are TGTGCCAGCGGTGATAGGGGACAGGGGGCGAGGTCCGACTACACC. This encodes CASGDRGQGARSDYT. In full, the CDR3 is CASGDRGQGARSDYTF. This chain joins TRBV13-3 and TRBJ1-2, with TRBD1 matching over 12 bases. The sequence runs out 1 residue before the end of the CDR3; the remainder is reconstructed from the germline J gene. CDR3 size: 16 residues. CDR1 NNHDY and CDR2 SYVADS come from the germline V gene.

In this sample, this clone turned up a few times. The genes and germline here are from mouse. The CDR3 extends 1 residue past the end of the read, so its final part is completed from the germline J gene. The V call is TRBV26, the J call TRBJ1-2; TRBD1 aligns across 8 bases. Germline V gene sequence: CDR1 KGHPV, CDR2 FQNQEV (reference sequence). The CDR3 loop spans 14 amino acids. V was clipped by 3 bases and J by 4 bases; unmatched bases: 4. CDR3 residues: CASSLGQGSSDYTF. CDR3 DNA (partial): TGTGCCAGCAGTCTCGGACAGGGAAGCTCCGACTACACC.

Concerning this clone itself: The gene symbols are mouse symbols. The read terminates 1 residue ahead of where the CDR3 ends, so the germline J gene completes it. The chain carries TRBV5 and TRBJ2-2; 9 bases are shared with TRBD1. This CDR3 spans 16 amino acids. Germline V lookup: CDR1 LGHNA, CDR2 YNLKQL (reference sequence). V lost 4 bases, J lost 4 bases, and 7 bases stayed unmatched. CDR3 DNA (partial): TGTGCCAGCAGCCCTGGGACAGGGAAGGGCACCGGGCAGCTCTAC. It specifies CASSPGTGKGTGQLY. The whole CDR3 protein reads CASSPGTGKGTGQLYF.

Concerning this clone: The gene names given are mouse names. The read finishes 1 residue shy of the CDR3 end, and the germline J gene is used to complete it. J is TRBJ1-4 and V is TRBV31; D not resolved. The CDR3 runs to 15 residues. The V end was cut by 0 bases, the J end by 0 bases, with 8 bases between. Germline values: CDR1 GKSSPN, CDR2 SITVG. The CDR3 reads CAWSLRQISNERLFF. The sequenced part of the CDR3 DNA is TGTGCCTGGAGTCTAAGGCAAATTTCCAACGAAAGATTATTT.

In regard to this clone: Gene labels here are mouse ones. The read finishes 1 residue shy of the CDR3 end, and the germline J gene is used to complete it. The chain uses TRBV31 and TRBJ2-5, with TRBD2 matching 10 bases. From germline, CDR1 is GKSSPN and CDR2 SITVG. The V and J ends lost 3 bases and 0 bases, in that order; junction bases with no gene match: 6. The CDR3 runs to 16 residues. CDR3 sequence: CAWSWGTGVNQDTQYF. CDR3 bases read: TGTGCCTGGAGCTGGGGGACTGGGGTTAACCAAGACACCCAGTAC. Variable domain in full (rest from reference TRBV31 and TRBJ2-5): AQTIHQWPVAEIKAVGSPLSLGCTIKGKSSPNLYWYWQATGGTLQQLFYSITVGQVESVVQLNLSASRPKDDQFILSTEKLLLSHSGFYLCAWSWGTGVNQDTQYFGPGTRLLVL.

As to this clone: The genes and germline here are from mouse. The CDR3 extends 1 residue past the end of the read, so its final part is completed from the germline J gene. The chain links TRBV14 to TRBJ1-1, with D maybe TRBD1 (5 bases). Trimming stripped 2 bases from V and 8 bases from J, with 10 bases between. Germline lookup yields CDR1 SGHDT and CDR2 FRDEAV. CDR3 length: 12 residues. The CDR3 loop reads CASSLEGLEVFF. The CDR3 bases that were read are TGTGCCAGCAGTTTAGAGGGGTTGGAAGTCTTC. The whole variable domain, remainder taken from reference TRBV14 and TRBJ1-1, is EAGVTQSPRYAVLQEGQAVSFWCDPISGHDTLYWYQQPRDQGPQLLVYFRDEAVIDNSQLPSDRFSAVRPKGTNSTLKIQSAKQGDTATYLCASSLEGLEVFFGKGTRLTVV.

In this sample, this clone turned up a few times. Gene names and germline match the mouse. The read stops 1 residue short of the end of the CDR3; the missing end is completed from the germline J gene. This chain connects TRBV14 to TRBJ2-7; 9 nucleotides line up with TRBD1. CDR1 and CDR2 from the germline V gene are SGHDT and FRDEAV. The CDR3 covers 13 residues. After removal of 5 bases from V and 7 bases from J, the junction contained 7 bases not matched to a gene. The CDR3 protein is CASSWGQGWEQYF. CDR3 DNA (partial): TGTGCCAGCAGCTGGGGACAGGGATGGGAACAGTAC.

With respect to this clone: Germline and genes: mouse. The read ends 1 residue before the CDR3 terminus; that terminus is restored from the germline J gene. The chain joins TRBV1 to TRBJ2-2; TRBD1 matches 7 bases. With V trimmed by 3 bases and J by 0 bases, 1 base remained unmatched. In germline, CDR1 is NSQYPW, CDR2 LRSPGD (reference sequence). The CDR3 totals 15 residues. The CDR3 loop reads CTCSAGQSNTGQLYF. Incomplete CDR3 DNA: TGCACCTGCAGTGCGGGACAGTCAAACACCGGGCAGCTCTAC.

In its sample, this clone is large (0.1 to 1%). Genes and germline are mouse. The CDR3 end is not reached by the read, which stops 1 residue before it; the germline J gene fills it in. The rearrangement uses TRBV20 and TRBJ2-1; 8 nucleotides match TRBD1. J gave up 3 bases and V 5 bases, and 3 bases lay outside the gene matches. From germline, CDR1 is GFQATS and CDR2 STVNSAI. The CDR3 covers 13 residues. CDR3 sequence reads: CGAWTGTYAEQFF. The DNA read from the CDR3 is TGTGGTGCTTGGACAGGGACCTATGCTGAGCAGTTC.

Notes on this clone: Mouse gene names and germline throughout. The CDR3 region is CASSLTGGADTQYF. The DNA read from the CDR3 is TGTGCCAGCAGTCTGACAGGGGGCGCCGACACCCAGTAC. V is TRBV26 and J is TRBJ2-5; 9 bases agree with TRBD1. The read falls 1 residue short of the CDR3 end, and the missing part is taken from the germline J gene. There are 14 residues in the CDR3. V shed 2 bases and J 6 bases; nucleotides not matched to a gene: 3. The V gene's germline CDR1 is KGHPV and CDR2 FQNQEV (reference sequence). Together with reference TRBV26 and TRBJ2-5, the CDR3 gives the full variable domain: NSKVIQTPRYLVKGQGQKAKMRCIPEKGHPVVFWYQQNKNNEFKFLINFQNQEVLQQIDMTEKRFSAECPSNSPCSLEIQSSEAGDSALYLCASSLTGGADTQYFGPGTRLLVL.

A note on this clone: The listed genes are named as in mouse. The CDR3 is CASSPGLGGKDTQYF. CDR3 bases read: TGTGCCAGCAGTCCCGGACTGGGGGGGAAAGACACCCAGTAC. The chain carries TRBV19 and TRBJ2-5, with 12 bases that match TRBD2. The sequence runs out 1 residue before the end of the CDR3; the remainder is reconstructed from the germline J gene. Germline trimming cut 4 bases from V and 4 bases from J; bases unmatched to any gene: 4. In germline, CDR1 is FNHDT, CDR2 SITEND (reference sequence). CDR3 length: 15 residues.

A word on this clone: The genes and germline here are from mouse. CDR3 bases read: TGTGCCAGCGGTATGCGAGGGGGGGCTGCAGAAACGCTGTAT. Residues: CASGMRGGAAETLY. In full, the CDR3 reads CASGMRGGAAETLYF. This chain links TRBV13-2 with TRBJ2-3; 8 bases are shared with TRBD2. The read ends 1 residue before the CDR3 terminus; that terminus is restored from the germline J gene. Trimming cost V 4 bases and J 2 bases; bases outside gene matches: 6. The germline V gene has CDR1 NNHNN and CDR2 SYGAGS (reference sequence). The length of the CDR3 is 15 residues.

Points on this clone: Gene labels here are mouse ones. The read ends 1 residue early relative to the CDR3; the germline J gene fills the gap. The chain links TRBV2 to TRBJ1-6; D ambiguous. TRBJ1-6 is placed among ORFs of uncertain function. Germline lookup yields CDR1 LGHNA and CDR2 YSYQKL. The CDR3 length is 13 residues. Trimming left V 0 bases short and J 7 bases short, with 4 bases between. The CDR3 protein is CASSQESNSPLYF. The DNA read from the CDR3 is TGTGCCAGCAGCCAAGAGTCGAATTCGCCCCTCTAC.

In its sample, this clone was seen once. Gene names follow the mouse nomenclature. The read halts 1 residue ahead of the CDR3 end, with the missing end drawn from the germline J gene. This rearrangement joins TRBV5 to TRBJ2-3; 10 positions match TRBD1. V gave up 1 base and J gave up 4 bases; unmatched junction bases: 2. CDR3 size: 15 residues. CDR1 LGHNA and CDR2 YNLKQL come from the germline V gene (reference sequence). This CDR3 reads CASSQAGQGTETLYF. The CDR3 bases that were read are TGTGCCAGCAGCCAAGCGGGACAGGGGACAGAAACGCTGTAT.